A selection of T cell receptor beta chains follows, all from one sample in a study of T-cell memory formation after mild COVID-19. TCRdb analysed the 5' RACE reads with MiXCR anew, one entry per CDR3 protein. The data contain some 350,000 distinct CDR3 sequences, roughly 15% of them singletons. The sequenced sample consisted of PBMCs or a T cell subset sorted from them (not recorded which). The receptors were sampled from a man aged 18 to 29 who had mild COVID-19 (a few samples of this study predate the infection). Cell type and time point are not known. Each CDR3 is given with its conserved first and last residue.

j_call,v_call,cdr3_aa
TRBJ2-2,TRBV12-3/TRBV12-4,CASSPTTGAAGELFF
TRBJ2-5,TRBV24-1,CATSEMTSGGVETQYF
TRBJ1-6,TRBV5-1,CASSPGQEVGNSPLHF
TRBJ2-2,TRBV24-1,CATSDFYGGELFF
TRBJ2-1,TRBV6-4,CASSDSLAEHNEQFF
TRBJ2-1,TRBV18,CASSLGWDLTYNEQFF
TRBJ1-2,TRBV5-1,CASSVGPSDYGYTF
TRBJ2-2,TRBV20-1,CSASRRAVVGELFF
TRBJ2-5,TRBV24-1,CATARGIQETQYF
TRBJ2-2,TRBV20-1,CSAPDGANTGELFF
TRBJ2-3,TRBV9,CASSVDGGTTDTQYF
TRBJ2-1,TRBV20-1,CSAGGLAGNEQFF
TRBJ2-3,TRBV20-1,CSVWGDTQYF
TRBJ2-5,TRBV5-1,CASSLAGGGQETQYF
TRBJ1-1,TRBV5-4,CASSADDTEAFF
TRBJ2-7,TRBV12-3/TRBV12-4,CASSLGAGGAEQYF
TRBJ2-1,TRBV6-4,CASSDSAGGYNEQFF
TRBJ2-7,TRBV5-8,CASSRARSYEQYF
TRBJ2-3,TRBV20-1,CSASRDGRTDTQYF
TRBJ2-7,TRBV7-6,CASSNTGLWEQYF
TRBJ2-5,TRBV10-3,CAISENSGETQYF
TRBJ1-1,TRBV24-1,CATSGGTGGAFF
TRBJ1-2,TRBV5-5,CASSLRGDGYTF
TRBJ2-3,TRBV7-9,CASSLMAGANTQYF
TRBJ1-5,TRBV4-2,CASSQLSVNQPQHF
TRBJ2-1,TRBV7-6,CASSLPTSGGAKNEQFF
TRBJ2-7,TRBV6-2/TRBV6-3,CASSYGQANYEQYF
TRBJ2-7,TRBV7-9,CASSLEGHLPYEQYF
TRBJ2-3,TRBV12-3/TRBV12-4,CASRISGADTQYF
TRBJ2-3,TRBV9,CASRPGTATDTQYF
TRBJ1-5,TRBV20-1,CSAASPRDQPQHF
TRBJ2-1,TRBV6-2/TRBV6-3,CASSYPTYYSYNEQFF
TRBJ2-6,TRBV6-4,CASSVLPGANVLTF
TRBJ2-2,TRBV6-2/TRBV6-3,CASSYTDTGELFF
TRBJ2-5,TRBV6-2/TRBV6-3,CASKGQPQETQYF
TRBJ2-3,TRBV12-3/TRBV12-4,CASRGADTQYF
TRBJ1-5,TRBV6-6,CDAKHDYSNQPQHF
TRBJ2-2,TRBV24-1,CATSDAGGLTGELFF
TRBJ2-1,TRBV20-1,CSAGWSSGDNEQFF
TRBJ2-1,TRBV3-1,CASSQVPERHEQFF
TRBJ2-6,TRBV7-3,CASSLQTSGGSGANVLTF
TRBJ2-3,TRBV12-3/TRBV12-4,CASSSPAGGGTDTQYF
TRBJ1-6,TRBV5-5,CASSWGTGHNSPLHF
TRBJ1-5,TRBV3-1,CASSSSGGTQPQHF
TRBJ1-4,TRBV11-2,CASSLNREKLFF
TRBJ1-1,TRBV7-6,CASSLGPGAIDTEAFF
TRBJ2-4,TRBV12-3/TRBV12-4,CASSRTSGGIENIQYF
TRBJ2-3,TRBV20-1,CSAFLGSTDTQYF
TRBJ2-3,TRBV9,CASSVEQGAQYF
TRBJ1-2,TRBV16,CASSHRVGDYGYTF
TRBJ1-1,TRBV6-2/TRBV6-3,CASSYSTGYTEAFF
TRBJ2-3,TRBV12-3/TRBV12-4,CASRLSVSTDTQYF